This entry describes one TCR beta chain. Antigen unknown. Germline CDR1 reads SGHVS; CDR2 reads FQNEAQ. Germline trimming cut 5 bases from V and 8 bases from J; bases unmatched to any gene: 12. The CDR3 sequence is 17 residues long. The people who gave samples were healthy Caucasians from Russia, aged about 6 to 95. The record originates from a study of blood T cells in healthy people across ages. Study-wide results and limits: Long-lived donors exceeded aged donors in naive CD4+ cells and diversity.

Together with a sample-barcoded 5' primer, a J-beta primer mix was included in a second PCR lasting roughly 6 to 12 cycles. TCRdb re-called the 5' RACE reads with MiXCR, one entry per CDR3 protein. Of 750,000 to 950,000 distinct CDR3 sequences in the sample, about 55% were seen once. The sample comprised blood. This sequence was found in a man older than 75 in good health. The V and J genes are TRBV7-8 and TRBJ1-4; 12 bases are a match to TRBD1. CDR3 region: CASSLAGTGGFDEKLFF. CDR3 nucleotides: TGTGCCAGCAGCCTCGCAGGGACAGGGGGCTTCGACGAAAAACTGTTTTTT.